The 6 T cell receptor beta chains listed next were all sequenced from one sample in a study of blood T cell repertoires in COVID-19. TCRdb keeps only in-frame clones here, not all; method: immunoSEQ multiplex PCR. Seen here are 250,000 to 300,000 clones, around 90% observed once, and the top ten hold 2.2%. Sequenced material: peripheral blood. These receptors originate from a woman aged 45 to 65 who had recovered from COVID-19.

V gene TRBV27 combines with J gene TRBJ1-5, with D possibly TRBD1 on 5 matching bases. Trimming removed 6 bases at V and 5 bases at J, with 11 bases between. The CDR3 is 13 amino acids. Germline CDR1 is MNHEY and CDR2 is SMNVEV (reference sequence). CDR3 DNA sequence: TGTGCCAGCAGCCCCGCAGGGTATCAGCCCCAGCATTTT. Its translation: CASSPAGYQPQHF.

V is TRBV29-1 and J is TRBJ1-1; possibly TRBD1 for D (5 bases). The CDR3 totals 12 residues. Per the germline V gene, CDR1 is SQVTM and CDR2 is ANQGSEA. Trimming pared 7 bases from V and 6 bases from J, leaving 15 bases between. The CDR3 region has the DNA TGCAGCGGGGGGTTAGGAGGCCCTGAAGCTTTCTTT. It yields the protein CSGGLGGPEAFF.

This clone has just one count. In the same sample, other DNA sequences code for this CDR3. The rearrangement links TRBV30 to TRBJ1-1; D is unresolved. This CDR3 has 12 residues. V lost 5 bases to trimming and J lost 1 base, with 8 bases between them. Germline values: CDR1 GTSNPN, CDR2 SVGIG (reference sequence). The CDR3 is CAWGTGNTEAFF. The CDR3, as DNA: TGTGCCTGGGGAACGGGGAACACTGAAGCTTTCTTT.

The genes are TRBV19 and TRBJ1-2; D might be TRBD1 (6 bases). This CDR3 contains 11 residues. From germline, CDR1 is LNHDA and CDR2 SQIVND (reference sequence). V gave up 5 bases and J gave up 6 bases, with 7 bases separating them. The CDR3 nucleotides are TGTGCCAGTAGTGGACAGAATGGCTACACCTTC. Translated: CASSGQNGYTF.

The gene calls are TRBV14 and TRBJ2-7; TRBD1 might be the D (6 bases). Germline loops: CDR1 SGHDN, CDR2 FVKESK. The V end was cut by 4 bases, the J end by 5 bases, with 9 bases between. The CDR3 sequence is 12 residues long. The CDR3 is CASSPPGDEQYF. The CDR3, as DNA: TGTGCCAGCAGCCCTCCAGGGGACGAGCAGTACTTC. The variable domain in full, with the rest retrieved from reference TRBV14 and TRBJ2-7, is EAGVTQFPSHSVIEKGQTVTLRCDPISGHDNLYWYRRVMGKEIKFLLHFVKESKQDESGMPNNRFLAERTGGTYSTLKVQPAELEDSGVYFCASSPPGDEQYFGPGTRLTVT.

The V gene is TRBV5-4, the J gene TRBJ2-1, with a weak D call TRBD1 (6 bases). CDR1 SGHNT and CDR2 YYREEE come from the germline V gene (reference sequence). V shed 4 bases and J shed 0 bases, with 11 bases lying between them. The CDR3 has 15 amino acids. The CDR3 loop reads CASSLDSSSYNEQFF. DNA of the CDR3: TGTGCCAGCAGCCTGGACAGTAGCTCCTACAATGAGCAGTTCTTC. The full variable domain, in which reference TRBV5-4 and TRBJ2-1 provide the parts outside the CDR3, is ETGVTQSPTHLIKTRGQQVTLRCSSQSGHNTVSWYQQALGQGPQFIFQYYREEENGRGNFPPRFSGLQFPNYSSELNVNALELDDSALYLCASSLDSSSYNEQFFGPGTRLTVL.